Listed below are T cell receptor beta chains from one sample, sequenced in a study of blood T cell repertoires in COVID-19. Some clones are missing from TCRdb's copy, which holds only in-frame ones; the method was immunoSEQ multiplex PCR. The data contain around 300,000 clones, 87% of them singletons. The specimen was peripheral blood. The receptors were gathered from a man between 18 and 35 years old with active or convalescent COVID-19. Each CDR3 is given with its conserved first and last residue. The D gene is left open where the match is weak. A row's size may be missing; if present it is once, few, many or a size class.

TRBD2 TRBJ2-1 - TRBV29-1 CSVDFSGMRNEQFF TGCAGCGTTGATTTTAGCGGGATGAGAAATGAGCAGTTCTTC
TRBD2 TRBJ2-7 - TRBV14 CASSPRTSGNYEQYF TGTGCCAGCAGCCCTCGGACTAGCGGGAACTACGAGCAGTACTTC
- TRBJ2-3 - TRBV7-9 CASSSRGGRDTQYF TGTGCCAGCAGCTCCCGCGGGGGCCGGGATACGCAGTATTTT
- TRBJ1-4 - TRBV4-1 CASSQEPRANEKLFF TGCGCCAGCAGCCAAGAGCCACGGGCTAATGAAAAACTGTTTTTT
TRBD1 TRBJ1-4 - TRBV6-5 CASSPQGGTHEKLFF TGTGCCAGCAGTCCCCAGGGGGGTACCCATGAAAAACTGTTTTTT
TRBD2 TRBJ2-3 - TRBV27 CASSSRLASTDTQYF TGTGCCAGCAGTTCAAGACTAGCGTCGACAGATACGCAGTATTTT
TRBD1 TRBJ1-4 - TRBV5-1 CASSLGTGGDGEKLFF TGCGCCAGCAGCTTGGGGACAGGAGGGGACGGTGAAAAACTGTTTTTT
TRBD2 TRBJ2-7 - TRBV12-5 CASGLKGRPDLAGVGEQYF TGTGCTAGTGGTTTGAAGGGTAGGCCCGACCTAGCGGGAGTAGGGGAGCAGTACTTC
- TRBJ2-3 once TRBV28 CASSPEAEGTDTQYF TGTGCCAGCAGTCCAGAAGCGGAAGGCACAGATACGCAGTATTTT
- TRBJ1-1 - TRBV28 CASIDTGNTEAFF TGTGCCAGCATTGACACAGGGAACACTGAAGCTTTCTTT
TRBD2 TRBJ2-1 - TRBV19 CASNTGSGGYNEQFF TGTGCCAGTAACACAGGGAGCGGGGGATACAATGAGCAGTTCTTC
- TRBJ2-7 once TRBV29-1 CSVETRGASYEQYF TGCAGCGTTGAAACCCGCGGGGCCTCCTACGAGCAGTACTTC
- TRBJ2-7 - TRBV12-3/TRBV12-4 CASSLEGGEQYF TGTGCCAGCAGTTTAGAAGGGGGCGAGCAGTACTTC
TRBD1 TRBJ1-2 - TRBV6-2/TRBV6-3 CASSLTTGGTYGYTF TGTGCCAGCAGCCTAACGACAGGGGGCACCTATGGCTACACCTTC
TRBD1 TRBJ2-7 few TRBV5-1 CASSLNNRDRVYEQYF TGCGCCAGCAGCTTGAACAACCGGGACAGGGTCTACGAGCAGTACTTC
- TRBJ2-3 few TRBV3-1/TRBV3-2 CASRRTDQNTQYF TGTGCCAGCAGGCGGACTGACCAGAATACGCAGTATTTT
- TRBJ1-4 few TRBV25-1 CASGREGYEKLFF TGTGCCAGCGGCAGGGAGGGGTATGAAAAACTGTTTTTT
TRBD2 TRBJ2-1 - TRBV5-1 CASSPDPTSGIYNEQFF TGCGCCAGCAGCCCAGACCCTACTAGCGGAATCTACAATGAGCAGTTCTTC
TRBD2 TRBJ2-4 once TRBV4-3 CASSLTSGGKNIQYF TGCGCCAGCAGCCTGACTAGCGGGGGTAAAAACATTCAGTACTTC
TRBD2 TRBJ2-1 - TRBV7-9 CASSLGLAGFNEQFF TGTGCCAGCAGCTTAGGACTAGCGGGCTTCAATGAGCAGTTCTTC
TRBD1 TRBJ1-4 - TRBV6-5 CASSQLRQGREKLFF TGTGCCAGCAGCCAGCTCCGACAGGGTCGGGAAAAACTGTTTTTT
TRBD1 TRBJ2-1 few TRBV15 CATSETGEGSYNEQFF TGTGCCACCAGCGAGACAGGGGAAGGATCCTACAATGAGCAGTTCTTC
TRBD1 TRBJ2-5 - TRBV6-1 CASSELGTGLGSNF TGTGCCAGCAGTGAACTCGGGACAGGGCTCGGTAGTAACTTC
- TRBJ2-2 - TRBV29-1 CSVDMGLNTGELFF TGCAGCGTTGACATGGGACTGAACACCGGGGAGCTGTTTTTT
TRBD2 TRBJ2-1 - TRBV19 CASSQRGVSSYNEQFF TGTGCCAGTAGCCAACGGGGGGTGAGCTCCTACAATGAGCAGTTCTTC
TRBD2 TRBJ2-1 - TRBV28 CASKIAGGSSEQFF TGTGCCAGCAAAATAGCGGGAGGGAGTAGTGAGCAGTTCTTC
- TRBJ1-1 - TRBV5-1 CASSLLVGGTTEAFF TGCGCCAGCAGCTTGTTAGTGGGGGGGACCACTGAAGCTTTCTTT
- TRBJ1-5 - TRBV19 CASSIRSGNQPQHF TGTGCCAGTAGTATCAGGTCGGGCAATCAGCCCCAGCATTTT
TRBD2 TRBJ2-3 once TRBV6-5 CASSYRPSGGGDTQYF TGTGCCAGCAGTTACCGCCCTAGCGGGGGGGGAGATACGCAGTATTTT
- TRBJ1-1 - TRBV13 CASSPRGEGYTEAFF TGTGCCAGCAGCCCTCGAGGGGAGGGTTACACTGAAGCTTTCTTT
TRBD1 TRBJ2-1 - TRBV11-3 CASSLDARTGYNEQFF TGTGCCAGCAGCTTAGATGCCCGGACAGGCTACAATGAGCAGTTCTTC
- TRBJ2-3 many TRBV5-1 CASSPLLAGFTDTQYF TGCGCCAGCAGCCCCCTCTTGGCGGGCTTTACAGATACGCAGTATTTT
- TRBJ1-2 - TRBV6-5 CASSYRFGRVNYGYTF TGTGCCAGCAGTTACCGTTTTGGCAGGGTAAACTATGGCTACACCTTC
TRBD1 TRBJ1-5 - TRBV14 CASSQNRGQPQHF TGTGCCAGCAGCCAAAACAGGGGTCAGCCCCAGCATTTT
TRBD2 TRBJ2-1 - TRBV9 CASSSSGMRSEQFF TGTGCCAGCAGCTCTAGCGGGATGAGGAGTGAGCAGTTCTTC
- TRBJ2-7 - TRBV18 CASSPRQSLNSYEQYF TGTGCCAGCTCACCAAGACAGAGTCTTAACTCCTACGAGCAGTACTTC
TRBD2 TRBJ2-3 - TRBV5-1 CASSLTSGIPDTQYF TGCGCCAGCAGCTTGACTAGCGGGATTCCAGATACGCAGTATTTT
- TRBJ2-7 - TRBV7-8 CASSLGASYEQYF TGTGCCAGCAGCTTAGGGGCCTCCTACGAGCAGTACTTC
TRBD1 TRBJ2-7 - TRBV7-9 CASSLAYRGEQYF TGTGCCAGCAGCTTAGCGTACAGGGGTGAGCAGTACTTC
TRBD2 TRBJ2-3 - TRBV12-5 CASGLGVAGPSTDTQYF TGTGCTAGTGGCCTCGGGGTAGCGGGTCCTAGCACAGATACGCAGTATTTT
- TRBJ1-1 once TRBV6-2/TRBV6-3 CASSFVGSAAFF TGTGCCAGCAGTTTCGTGGGGAGCGCGGCTTTCTTT
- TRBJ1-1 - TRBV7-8 CASSPGAGGATEAFF TGTGCCAGCAGCCCCGGGGCCGGAGGGGCCACTGAAGCTTTCTTT
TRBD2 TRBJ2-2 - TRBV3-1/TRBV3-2 CATQAGVFAGELFF TGTGCCACCCAAGCGGGAGTGTTCGCCGGGGAGCTGTTTTTT
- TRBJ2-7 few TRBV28 CASSSGGRGNSHEQYF TGTGCCAGCAGTTCGGGGGGAAGGGGGAATAGTCACGAGCAGTACTTC
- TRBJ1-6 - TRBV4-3 CASSQDLSADTYISPLHF TGCGCCAGCAGCCAAGATTTGTCGGCGGATACTTACATTTCACCCCTCCACTTT
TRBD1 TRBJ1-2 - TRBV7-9 CASSLTGQGYGYTF TGTGCCAGCAGCTTAACGGGACAGGGCTATGGCTACACCTTC
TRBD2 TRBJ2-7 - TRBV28 CASSPPPGTSGRGEQYF TGTGCCAGCAGCCCCCCACCGGGGACTAGCGGGAGAGGCGAGCAGTACTTC